This T cell receptor (beta chain) derives from a study of cytomegalovirus exposure and HLA in healthy donors. This clone was seen a single time. Its antigen is currently unknown. Use of 60 Vbeta and 13 Jbeta primers characterized the PCR. Per the authors' pipeline: A later analysis tallied approximately 78 million unique TCR beta chains, 8.5 million to 11 million of them shared. Method: immunoSEQ multiplex PCR; TCRdb's copy keeps in-frame clones and lacks some. V, J and clone size are those of that table, while D and trimming were read from the DNA. The profile shows about 130,000 clones, over 65% of them singletons. Regarding the study as a whole: As confirmed in vitro, three CMV-associated chains were specific for CMV antigens. What was likely a sequencing artifact was a cluster of highly shared sequence variants. HLA-A and HLA-B allele assignments for most subjects were reportedly predicted accurately using TCR beta sequences.

From germline, CDR1 is SGHRS and CDR2 YFSETQ. This CDR3 region has 16 residues. Trimming removed 4 bases from V and 8 bases from J, with 21 bases in between. This chain uses TRBV5-1 with TRBJ1-4; tentative D call: TRBD1 (6 bases). Material: PBMCs. The TCR comes from a man younger than 30 in good health and CMV-seropositive. DNA of the CDR3: TGCGCCAGCAGCCCCGGGGCGGGGGCAGTAGGGGAAAAACTGTTTTTT. It yields the protein CASSPGAGAVGEKLFF.